The clone carrying this TCR beta chain has more than one count but fewer than ten. This sample also contains other DNA sequences that code for the same CDR3. This specimen comes from a study of tumour-infiltrating T cells in Burkitt lymphoma. The overall study: Overall and progression-free survival were predicted by productive clonality.

Sequencing was performed with immunoSEQ multiplex PCR; in TCRdb, only in-frame clones are kept and a portion is missing. The profile shows approximately 5,100 clones, around 16% of them singletons. This receptor was taken from a human donor with diffuse large B-cell lymphoma. The source material was tumor tissue.

CDR3 region: CAWSDPPRLARTYEQYF. In DNA, the CDR3 is TGTGCCTGGAGTGACCCCCCCCGACTAGCGAGAACTTACGAGCAGTACTTC. The chain combines TRBV30 with TRBJ2-7, with TRBD2 matching 8 bases. The CDR3 covers 17 residues. CDR1 is GTSNPN, CDR2 SVGIG, per germline (reference sequence). V gave up 1 base and J gave up 4 bases; unmatched junction bases: 15.